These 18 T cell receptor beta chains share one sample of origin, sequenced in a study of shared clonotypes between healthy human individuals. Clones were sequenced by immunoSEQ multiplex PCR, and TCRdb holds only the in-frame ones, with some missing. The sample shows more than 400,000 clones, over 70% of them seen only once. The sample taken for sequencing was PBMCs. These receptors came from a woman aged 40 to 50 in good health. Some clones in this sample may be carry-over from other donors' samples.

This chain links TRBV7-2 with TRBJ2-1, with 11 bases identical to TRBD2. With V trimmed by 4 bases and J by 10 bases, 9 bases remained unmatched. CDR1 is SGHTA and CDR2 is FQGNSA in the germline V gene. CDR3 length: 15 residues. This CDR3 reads CASSSLAGGPQEQFF. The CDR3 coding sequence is TGTGCCAGCAGCTCCTTAGCGGGAGGGCCTCAGGAGCAGTTCTTC.

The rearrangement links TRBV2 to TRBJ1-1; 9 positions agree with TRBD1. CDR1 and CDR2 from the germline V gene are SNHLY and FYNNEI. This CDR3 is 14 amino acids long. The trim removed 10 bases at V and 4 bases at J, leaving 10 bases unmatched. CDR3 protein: CAKAGQGSSTEAFF. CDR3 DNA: TGTGCCAAAGCGGGACAGGGTAGTAGCACTGAAGCTTTCTTT.

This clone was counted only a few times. The CDR3 loop reads CASSLGAGGQPQHF. CDR3 bases: TGTGCCAGCAGCTTAGGGGCCGGGGGGCAGCCCCAGCATTTT. V is TRBV7-6 and J is TRBJ1-5; the D gene is possibly TRBD1 (5 bases). Germline V CDR1 and CDR2: SGHVS, FNYEAQ. The CDR3 has 14 amino acids. Trimming shortened V by 1 base and J by 7 bases, and 11 bases separated the two germline ends.

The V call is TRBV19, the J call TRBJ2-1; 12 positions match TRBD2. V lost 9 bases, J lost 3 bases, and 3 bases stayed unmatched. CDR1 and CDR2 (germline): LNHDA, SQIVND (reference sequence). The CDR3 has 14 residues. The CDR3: CASSGLAGYNEQFF. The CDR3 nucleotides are TGTGCCAGCTCGGGACTAGCGGGCTACAATGAGCAGTTCTTC.

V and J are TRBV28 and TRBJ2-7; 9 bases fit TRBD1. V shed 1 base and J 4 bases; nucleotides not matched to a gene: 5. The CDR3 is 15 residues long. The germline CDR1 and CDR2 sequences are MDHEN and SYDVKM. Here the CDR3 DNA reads TGTGCCAGCAGTTTATTACCGGGACAGGGTTACGAGCAGTACTTC. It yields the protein CASSLLPGQGYEQYF.

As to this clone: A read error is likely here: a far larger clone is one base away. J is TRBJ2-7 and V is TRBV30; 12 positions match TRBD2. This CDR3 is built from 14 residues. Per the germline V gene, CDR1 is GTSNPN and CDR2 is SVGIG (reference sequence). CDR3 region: CSWSSGLAGGEQYF. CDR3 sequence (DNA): TGTTCCTGGTCGTCTGGTCTAGCGGGAGGGGAGCAGTACTTC.

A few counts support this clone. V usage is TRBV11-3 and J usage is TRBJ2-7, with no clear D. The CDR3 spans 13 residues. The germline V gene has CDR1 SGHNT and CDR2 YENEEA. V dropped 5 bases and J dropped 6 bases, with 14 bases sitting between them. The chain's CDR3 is CASSPPSSAEQYF. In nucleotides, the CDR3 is TGTGCCAGCAGCCCACCGTCGTCCGCCGAGCAGTACTTC.

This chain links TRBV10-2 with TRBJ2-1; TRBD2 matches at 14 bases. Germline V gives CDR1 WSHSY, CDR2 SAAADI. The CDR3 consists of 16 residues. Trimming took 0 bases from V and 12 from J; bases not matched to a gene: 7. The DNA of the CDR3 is TGCGCCAGCAGTGAGTCAGGACTAGCGGGAGGAGGTCGGCAGTTCTTC. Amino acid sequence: CASSESGLAGGGRQFF.

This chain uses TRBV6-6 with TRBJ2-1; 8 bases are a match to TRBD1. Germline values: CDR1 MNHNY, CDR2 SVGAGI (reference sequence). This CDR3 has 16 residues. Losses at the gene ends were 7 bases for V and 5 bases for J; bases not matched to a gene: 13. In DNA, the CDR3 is TGTGCCAGCACCCAAACCTCAGGGGGCTGGAACAATGAGCAGTTCTTC. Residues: CASTQTSGGWNNEQFF.

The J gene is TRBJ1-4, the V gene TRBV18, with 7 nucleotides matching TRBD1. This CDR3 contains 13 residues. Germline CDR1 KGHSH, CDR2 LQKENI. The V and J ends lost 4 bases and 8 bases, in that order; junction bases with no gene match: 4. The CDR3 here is CASSQGAWEKLFF. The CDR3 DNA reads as TGTGCCAGCTCACAGGGGGCGTGGGAAAAACTGTTTTTT.

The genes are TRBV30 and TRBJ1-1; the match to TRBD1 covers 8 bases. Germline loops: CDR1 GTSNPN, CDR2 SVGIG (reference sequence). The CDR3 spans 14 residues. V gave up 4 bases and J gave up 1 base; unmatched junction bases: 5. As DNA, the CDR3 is TGTGCCTGGACGACCGGGACAGGGAACACTGAAGCTTTCTTT. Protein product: CAWTTGTGNTEAFF.

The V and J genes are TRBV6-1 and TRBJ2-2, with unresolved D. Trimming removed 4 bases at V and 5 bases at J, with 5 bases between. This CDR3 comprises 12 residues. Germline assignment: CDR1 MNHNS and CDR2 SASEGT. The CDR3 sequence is CASSVETGELFF. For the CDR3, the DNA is TGTGCCAGCAGTGTAGAGACCGGGGAGCTGTTTTTT.

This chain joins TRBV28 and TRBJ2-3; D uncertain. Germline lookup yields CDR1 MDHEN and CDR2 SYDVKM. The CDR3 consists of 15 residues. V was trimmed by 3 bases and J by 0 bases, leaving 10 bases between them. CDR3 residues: CASSFTQSSTDTQYF. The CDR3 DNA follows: TGTGCCAGCAGTTTTACCCAGTCCAGCACAGATACGCAGTATTTT.

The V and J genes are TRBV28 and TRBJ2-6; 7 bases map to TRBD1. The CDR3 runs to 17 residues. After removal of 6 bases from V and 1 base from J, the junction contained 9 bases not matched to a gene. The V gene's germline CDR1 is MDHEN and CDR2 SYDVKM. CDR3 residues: CASSMTGILSGANVLTF. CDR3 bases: TGTGCCAGCAGCATGACAGGGATTTTATCTGGGGCCAACGTCCTGACTTTC.

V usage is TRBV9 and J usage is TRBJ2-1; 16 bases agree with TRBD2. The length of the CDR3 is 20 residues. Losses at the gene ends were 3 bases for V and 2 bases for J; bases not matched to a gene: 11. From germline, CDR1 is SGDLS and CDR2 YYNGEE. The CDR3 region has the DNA TGTGCCAGCAGCGGACCCGGGACTAGCGGGAGGGGGTCCCCCTACAATGAGCAGTTCTTC. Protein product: CASSGPGTSGRGSPYNEQFF.

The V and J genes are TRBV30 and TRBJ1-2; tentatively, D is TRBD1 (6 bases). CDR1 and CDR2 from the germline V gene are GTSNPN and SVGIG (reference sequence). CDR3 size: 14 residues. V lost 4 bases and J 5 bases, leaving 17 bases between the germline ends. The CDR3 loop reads CAWTVGRGEYGYTF. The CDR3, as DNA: TGTGCCTGGACTGTAGGGAGGGGGGAGTATGGCTACACCTTC.

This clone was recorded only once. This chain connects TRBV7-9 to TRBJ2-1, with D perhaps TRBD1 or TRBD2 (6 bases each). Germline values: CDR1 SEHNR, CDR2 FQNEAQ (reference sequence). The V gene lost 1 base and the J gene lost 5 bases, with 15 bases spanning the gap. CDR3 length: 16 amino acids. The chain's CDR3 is CASSLEGQGRHNEQFF. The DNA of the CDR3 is TGTGCCAGCAGCTTAGAGGGCCAGGGGAGGCACAATGAGCAGTTCTTC.

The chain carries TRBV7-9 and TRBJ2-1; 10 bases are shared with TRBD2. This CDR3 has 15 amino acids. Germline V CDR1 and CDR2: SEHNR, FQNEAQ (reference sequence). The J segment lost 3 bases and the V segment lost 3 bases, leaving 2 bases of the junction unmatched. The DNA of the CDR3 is TGTGCCAGCAGCTTTCCTAGCGGGGGCTACAATGAGCAGTTCTTC. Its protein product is CASSFPSGGYNEQFF.